These 23 T cell receptor beta chains were all obtained from the same sample, sequenced in a study of molecular identifiers for immune sequencing clone quantification. One entry per CDR3 protein, called by TCRdb with MiXCR from the PCR reads. The data contain fewer than 25,000 distinct CDR3 sequences, approximately 17% of them singletons. The sequenced sample was naive CD8+ T cells from blood, with Jurkat cell RNA spiked in. The subset was: FACS-sorted CD8+CD4-CCR7+CD45RA+ naive T cells. The receptors originated from a human donor in good health. Some libraries in this study had Jurkat cell RNA spiked in.

Many counts were recorded for this clonotype. V usage is TRBV4-3 and J usage is TRBJ2-2; 11 bases line up with TRBD2. CDR3 length: 18 residues. V was pared by 0 bases and J by 5 bases, with 8 bases of the junction left unmatched. CDR1 is LGHNA and CDR2 is YSLEER in the germline V gene. The CDR3 DNA reads TGCGCCAGCAGCCAAGATAGGCTAGCGGGAGGTCGAACCGGGGAGCTGTTTTTT. This encodes CASSQDRLAGGRTGELFF.

The chain carries TRBV27 and TRBJ1-1; 12 bases are a match to TRBD1. The CDR3 is 16 residues long. Trimming removed 5 bases from V and 5 bases from J; junction bases left unmatched: 9. Germline V gene sequence: CDR1 MNHEY, CDR2 SMNVEV (reference sequence). CDR3 region: CASSLTGTGGATEAFF. CDR3 sequence (DNA): TGTGCCAGCAGTCTAACCGGGACAGGGGGCGCAACTGAAGCTTTCTTT.

At least ten counts were recorded for this clonotype. The chain combines TRBV19 with TRBJ2-1, with 7 bases identical to TRBD1. The V gene's germline CDR1 is LNHDA and CDR2 SQIVND (reference sequence). Trimming at V came to 3 bases and at J to 9 bases, leaving 8 bases not matched to a gene. This CDR3 is built from 14 residues. CDR3 amino acids: CASSMYIGGSEQFF. DNA of the CDR3: TGTGCCAGTAGTATGTATATAGGGGGCAGTGAGCAGTTCTTC.

V is TRBV5-6 and J is TRBJ1-1; TRBD1 agrees at 8 bases. This CDR3 spans 16 amino acids. The germline gives CDR1 SGHDT, CDR2 YYEEEE. Trimming at V came to 0 bases and at J to 6 bases, leaving 10 bases not matched to a gene. The DNA of the CDR3 is TGTGCCAGCAGCTTGGTGGGACAGGAGGCTGGAGCTGAAGCTTTCTTT. Protein sequence: CASSLVGQEAGAEAFF.

This clonotype was detected many times. The J gene is TRBJ2-3, the V gene TRBV30; 11 bases are a match to TRBD2. CDR3 length: 18 residues. The germline V gene has CDR1 GTSNPN and CDR2 SVGIG (reference sequence). V lost 1 base and J lost 1; bases outside the gene matches: 10. This CDR3 is CAWSDLVLAGVRTDTQYF. The CDR3 nucleotides are TGTGCCTGGAGTGATTTGGTACTAGCGGGAGTCCGCACAGATACGCAGTATTTT.

This chain connects TRBV6-1 to TRBJ2-5; 10 bases map to TRBD1. J was trimmed by 5 bases and V by 11 bases; bases with no gene match: 14. Germline lookup yields CDR1 MNHNS and CDR2 SASEGT. The CDR3 is 15 residues long. The CDR3 bases are TGTGCCTGCGAAGGGACAGGGGATTTTGGCGAGACCCAGTACTTC. Amino acid sequence: CACEGTGDFGETQYF.

Comment on this clonotype: One base away lies a much larger clone, so this may be a sequencing read error. The chain employs TRBV4-2 and TRBJ1-4; possibly TRBD1 for D (5 bases). This CDR3 has 16 amino acids. Per the germline V gene, CDR1 is LGHNA and CDR2 is YNFKEQ. In DNA form, the CDR3 reads TGTGCCGGCAGCCAAGATATTGGAGAGACAGCTGAAAAACTGTTTTTT. Its translation: CAGSQDIGETAEKLFF.

CDR3 loop: CASSLRAHEQFF. As DNA, the CDR3 is TGCGCCAGCAGCCTACGGGCCCATGAGCAGTTCTTC. V usage is TRBV4-3 and J usage is TRBJ2-1; no definite D call. V shed 4 bases and J shed 8 bases, with 9 bases lying between them. The V gene's germline CDR1 is LGHNA and CDR2 YSLEER. This CDR3 is 12 amino acids long.

A note on this clonotype: One junction end does not reproduce the germline sequence, and a read error may be involved. The J gene is TRBJ1-1, the V gene TRBV30, with D unresolved. Germline assignment: CDR1 GTSNPN and CDR2 SVGIG (reference sequence). The CDR3 totals 11 residues. The CDR3 region has the DNA TGTGCCTGGAGTGTGGACTTAGAAGCTCTCTTT. Encoded protein: CAWSVDLEALF.

This clonotype was counted ten times or more. J is TRBJ2-7 and V is TRBV11-2, with 7 bases aligning to TRBD2. V shed 5 bases, J shed 7 bases, and the junction held 8 bases outside the gene matches. The CDR3 consists of 13 residues. Germline V gives CDR1 SGHAT, CDR2 FQNNGV. CDR3 DNA: TGTGCCAGCAGCGCGGGGAGGGTAGGAGAGCAGTACTTC. This encodes CASSAGRVGEQYF.

In this sample, this clonotype turned up many times. V is TRBV19 and J is TRBJ1-2; 10 bases map to TRBD1. CDR3 length: 14 amino acids. V trimming: 5 bases; J trimming: 3 bases; junction bases outside the gene matches: 3. Germline V CDR1 and CDR2: LNHDA, SQIVND (reference sequence). CDR3 protein: CASSGGTGDYGYTF. The CDR3 DNA sequence: TGTGCCAGTAGTGGGGGGACAGGGGACTATGGCTACACCTTC. Complete variable domain (other parts from reference TRBV19 and TRBJ1-2): DGGITQSPKYLFRKEGQNVTLSCEQNLNHDAMYWYRQDPGQGLRLIYYSQIVNDFQKGDIAEGYSVSREKKESFPLTVTSAQKNPTAFYLCASSGGTGDYGYTFGSGTRLTVV.

This clonotype was seen many times. This chain joins TRBV13 and TRBJ2-3; 16 nucleotides agree with TRBD2. This CDR3 comprises 19 residues. Germline V gives CDR1 PRHDT, CDR2 FYEKMQ (reference sequence). V was pared by 4 bases and J by 1 base, with 8 bases of the junction left unmatched. CDR3 DNA: TGTGCCAGCAGCTCGGGACTAGCGGGAGGGGGTTTGCGCACAGATACGCAGTATTTT. Translating gives CASSSGLAGGGLRTDTQYF. Combining the CDR3 with reference TRBV13 and TRBJ2-3 gives the whole variable domain AAGVIQSPRHLIKEKRETATLKCYPIPRHDTVYWYQQGPGQDPQFLISFYEKMQSDKGSIPDRFSAQQFSDYHSELNMSSLELGDSALYFCASSSGLAGGGLRTDTQYFGPGTRLTVL.

Ten or more counts support this clonotype. The chain couples TRBV6-5 to TRBJ2-7, with no clear D. There are 13 residues in the CDR3. CDR1 is MNHEY, CDR2 SVGAGI, per germline. Between the trimmed V and J ends, which lost 2 bases and 3 bases, there was a span of 8 bases. The CDR3 DNA reads TGTGCCAGCAGTTACGAGTCCAACTACGAGCAGTACTTC. This encodes CASSYESNYEQYF.

This clonotype was observed at least ten times. This chain uses TRBV27 with TRBJ2-5, with 8 positions matching TRBD2. The CDR3 covers 13 residues. J lost 5 bases, V lost 5 bases, and 4 bases had no gene match. Germline V lookup: CDR1 MNHEY, CDR2 SMNVEV (reference sequence). The CDR3 nucleotides are TGTGCCAGCAGTCCCGGGGGGGCGGAGACCCAGTACTTC. It yields the protein CASSPGGAETQYF.

This clonotype occurred many times. The chain uses TRBV5-4 and TRBJ2-7; the D is unclear. Trimming took 2 bases from V and 2 from J, leaving 8 bases between them. This CDR3 region has 13 residues. The germline V gene has CDR1 SGHNT and CDR2 YYREEE (reference sequence). CDR3 sequence: CASSFGPPYEQYF. Here the CDR3 DNA reads TGTGCCAGCAGCTTCGGACCCCCCTACGAGCAGTACTTC.

As concerns this clonotype: A much larger clone differs from this one at a single base, so this may be a read error. CDR3 sequence: CAISESSRDFLEGYEQCF. The CDR3, as DNA: TGTGCCATCAGTGAGTCGTCCCGGGACTTTCTCGAGGGCTACGAGCAGTGCTTC. V gene TRBV10-3 combines with J gene TRBJ2-7, with a weak D call TRBD2 (6 bases). CDR3 length: 18 amino acids. CDR1 and CDR2 from the germline V gene are ENHRY and SYGVKD.

This clonotype was seen many times. The gene calls are TRBV5-6 and TRBJ1-1, with D perhaps matching TRBD1 (6 bases). V lost 4 bases and J lost 8, with 15 bases in between. The length of the CDR3 is 13 residues. Germline CDR1 and CDR2: SGHDT and YYEEEE. The CDR3 DNA follows: TGTGCCAGCAGCCCGGGGGGGGCGCGGGAAGCTTTCTTT. This translates into CASSPGGAREAFF.

The table lists this clonotype with many counts. The J gene is TRBJ1-5, the V gene TRBV12-3 or TRBV12-4; D ambiguous. The CDR3 totals 14 residues. Trimming pared 6 bases from V and 0 bases from J, leaving 9 bases between. CDR3 nucleotides: TGTGCCAGCAGCTGGACCGATAGCAATCAGCCCCAGCATTTT. The encoded protein is CASSWTDSNQPQHF.

This clonotype came up many times. The rearrangement links TRBV12-3 or TRBV12-4 to TRBJ2-3; D gene unclear. The CDR3 covers 13 residues. V lost 7 bases and J 4 bases, leaving 12 bases between the germline ends. This CDR3 reads CASTLSGPDTQYF. CDR3 DNA: TGTGCCAGCACCCTTTCGGGTCCAGATACGCAGTATTTT.

Notes on this clonotype: This could be a read error, since a much larger clone is one nucleotide away. The chain has TRBV28 and TRBJ2-6, with D perhaps TRBD1 or TRBD2 (5 bases each). This CDR3 has 19 amino acids. Looked up from germline, CDR1 is MDHEN and CDR2 is SYDVKM. The CDR3 bases are TGTGCCAGCAGTACCCCAGCCGGGGCGTTTCACTCTAGGGCCAACGTCCTGACTTTC. Its protein product is CASSTPAGAFHSRANVLTF. Together with reference TRBV28 and TRBJ2-6, the CDR3 gives the full variable domain: DVKVTQSSRYLVKRTGEKVFLECVQDMDHENMFWYRQDPGLGLRLIYFSYDVKMKEKGDIPEGYSVSREKKERFSLILESASTNQTSMYLCASSTPAGAFHSRANVLTFGAGSRLTVL.

This clonotype was seen repeatedly, ten times or more. The rearrangement joins TRBV6-2 or TRBV6-3 to TRBJ2-2; 8 bases match TRBD2. The CDR3 runs 16 residues. In germline, CDR1 is MNHEY, CDR2 SVGEGT. V gave up 5 bases and J gave up 6 bases; unmatched junction bases: 11. CDR3 sequence: CASSIQAGAEPGELFF. The CDR3 nucleotides are TGTGCCAGCAGTATTCAAGCGGGAGCGGAGCCCGGGGAGCTGTTTTTT.

At least ten counts were recorded for this clonotype. This chain uses TRBV12-3 or TRBV12-4 with TRBJ2-1; 7 nucleotides agree with TRBD2. V shed 5 bases and J 5 bases; nucleotides not matched to a gene: 6. The CDR3 has 14 residues. CDR3 coding DNA: TGTGCCAGCAGTCCACCTAGCGGACACAATGAGCAGTTCTTC. This translates into CASSPPSGHNEQFF.

This clonotype occurred many times. The chain recombines TRBV27 with TRBJ2-5; D possibly corresponds to TRBD1 (5 bases). V lost 3 bases to trimming and J lost 2 bases, with 10 bases between them. The CDR3 is 14 residues long. Germline V gene lookup returns CDR1 MNHEY and CDR2 SMNVEV (reference sequence). The CDR3 protein is CASSLMQGQETQYF. The CDR3 region has the DNA TGTGCCAGCAGTTTGATGCAGGGTCAAGAGACCCAGTACTTC.